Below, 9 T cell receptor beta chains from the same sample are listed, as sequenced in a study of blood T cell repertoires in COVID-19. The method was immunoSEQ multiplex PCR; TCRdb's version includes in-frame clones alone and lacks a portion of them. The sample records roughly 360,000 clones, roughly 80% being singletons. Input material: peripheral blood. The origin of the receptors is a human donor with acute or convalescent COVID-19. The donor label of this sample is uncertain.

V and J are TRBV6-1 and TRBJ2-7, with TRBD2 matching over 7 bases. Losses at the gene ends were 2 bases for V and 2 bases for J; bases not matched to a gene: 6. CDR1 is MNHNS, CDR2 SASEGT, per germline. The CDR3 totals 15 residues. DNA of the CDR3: TGTGCCAGCAGTGAATGGGGAGGGCGGACCTACGAGCAGTACTTC. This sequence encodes CASSEWGGRTYEQYF.

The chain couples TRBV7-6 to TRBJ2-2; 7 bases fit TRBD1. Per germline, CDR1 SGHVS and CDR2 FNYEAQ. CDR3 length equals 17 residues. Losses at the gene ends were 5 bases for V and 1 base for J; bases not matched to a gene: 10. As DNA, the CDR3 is TGTGCCAGCAGCACGGGACAGAACATTTTGAACACCGGGGAGCTGTTTTTT. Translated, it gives CASSTGQNILNTGELFF.

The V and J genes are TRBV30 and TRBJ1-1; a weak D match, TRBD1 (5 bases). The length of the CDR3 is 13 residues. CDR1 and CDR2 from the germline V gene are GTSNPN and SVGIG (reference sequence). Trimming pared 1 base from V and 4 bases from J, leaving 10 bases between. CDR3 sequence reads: CAWSASGPTEAFF. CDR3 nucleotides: TGTGCCTGGAGTGCTTCAGGGCCCACTGAAGCTTTCTTT.

The CDR3 coding sequence is TGTGCCAGCACCCGGGACAGGGGGTTCGACGAGCAGTACTTC. Amino acid sequence: CASTRDRGFDEQYF. The rearrangement uses TRBV6-5 and TRBJ2-7, with TRBD1 matching over 11 bases. Germline CDR1 MNHEY, CDR2 SVGAGI. With 7 bases clipped from V and 5 bases from J, the junction kept 7 bases outside the gene matches. The CDR3 runs to 14 residues.

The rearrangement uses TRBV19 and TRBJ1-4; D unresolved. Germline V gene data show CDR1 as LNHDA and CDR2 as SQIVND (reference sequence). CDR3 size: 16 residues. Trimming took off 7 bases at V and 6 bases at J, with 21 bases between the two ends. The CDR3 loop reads CASIPIARIEDEKLFF. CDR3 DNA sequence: TGTGCCAGTATTCCCATTGCCCGGATTGAGGATGAAAAACTGTTTTTT. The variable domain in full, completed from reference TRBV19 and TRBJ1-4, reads DGGITQSPKYLFRKEGQNVTLSCEQNLNHDAMYWYRQDPGQGLRLIYYSQIVNDFQKGDIAEGYSVSREKKESFPLTVTSAQKNPTAFYLCASIPIARIEDEKLFFGSGTQLSVL.

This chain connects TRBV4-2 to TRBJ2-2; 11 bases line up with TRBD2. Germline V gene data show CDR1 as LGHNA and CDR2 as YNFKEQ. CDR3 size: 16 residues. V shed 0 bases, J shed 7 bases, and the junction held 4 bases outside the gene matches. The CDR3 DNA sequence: TGTGCCAGCAGCCAAGAACTAGCGGGAGTGCTCGGGGAGCTGTTTTTT. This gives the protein CASSQELAGVLGELFF.

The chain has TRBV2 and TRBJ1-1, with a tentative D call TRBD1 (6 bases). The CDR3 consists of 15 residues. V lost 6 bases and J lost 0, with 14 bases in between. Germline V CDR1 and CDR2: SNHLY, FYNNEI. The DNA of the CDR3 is TGTGCCAGCAGAATCGGACAGCCTATGAACACTGAAGCTTTCTTT. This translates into CASRIGQPMNTEAFF.

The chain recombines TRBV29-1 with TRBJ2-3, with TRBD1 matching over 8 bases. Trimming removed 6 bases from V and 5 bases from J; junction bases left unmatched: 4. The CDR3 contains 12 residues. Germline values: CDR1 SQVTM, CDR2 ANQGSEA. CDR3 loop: CSVGQGGDTQYF. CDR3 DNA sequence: TGCAGCGTCGGACAGGGAGGAGATACGCAGTATTTT.

For the CDR3, the DNA is TGTGCCAGCAGCGTAGCTAGTAGAACGGGGTCAGGAGTCACTGAAGCTTTCTTT. It specifies CASSVASRTGSGVTEAFF. V usage is TRBV9 and J usage is TRBJ1-1; no clear D. The CDR3 runs to 18 residues. Germline V CDR1 and CDR2: SGDLS, YYNGEE. V was trimmed by 0 bases and J by 4 bases, leaving 22 bases between them.